Sequencing of this T cell receptor beta chain was carried out in a study of blood T cell repertoires in COVID-19. Study-level background: The study drew acute and convalescent COVID-19 samples from the United States, Italy and Spain.

This clone came up a few times. The CDR3 contains 15 residues. Trimming cost V 1 base and J 7 bases, with 12 bases left between them. Germline CDR1 SGHRS, CDR2 YFSETQ. Method: immunoSEQ multiplex PCR; TCRdb's copy keeps in-frame clones and lacks some. The sample yields fewer than 80,000 clones, about 80% seen once. The TCR comes from a man aged 55 to 69 with COVID-19, enrolled during active disease. The rearrangement links TRBV5-1 to TRBJ1-6; no clear D. Sequencing used peripheral blood. CDR3 DNA sequence: TGCGCCAGCAGCTTGAGCGGACCCGACAATTCACCCCTCCACTTT. It translates to CASSLSGPDNSPLHF.